This TCR beta chain was profiled in a study of control samples from healthy donors and cancer patients. Sequencing used immunoSEQ multiplex PCR; TCRdb keeps in-frame clones, though not all of them. The sample gives around 17,000 clones, about 89% of which show up once; about 34% is in the top ten. V was clipped by 4 bases and J by 0 bases, with 8 bases between them. Germline V CDR1 and CDR2: LGHDT, YNNKEL (reference sequence). This CDR3 spans 14 amino acids. Sample: PBMCs. This TCR was sampled from a man in his 60s with head and neck cancer. The chain combines TRBV3-1 (or the pseudogene TRBV3-2) with TRBJ2-3, with D possibly TRBD2 on 6 matching bases. The CDR3 loop reads CASSPDYSTDTQYF. Here the CDR3 DNA reads TGTGCCAGCAGCCCGGACTACAGCACAGATACGCAGTATTTT.